Sequencing of this TCR beta chain was carried out in a study of T-cell reconstitution after alpha-beta-depleted transplantation in children (dated by TCRdb to 2016 to 2018). At the level of the whole study: Using TCR repertoire profiling, the study quantitatively followed how T-cell immune reconstitution unfolded in children after TCRalphabeta/CD19-depleted allogeneic hematopoietic cell transplantation. What the research found in general, with its limitations: About two months after transplant, the apparently early recovery of alphabetaT-cell counts reportedly depended on just several hundred clones that had expanded rapidly and came from non-depleted graft cells. Over subsequent months, a decline in hyperexpanded clone frequencies was noted, and after one year, T-cell counts and TCRbeta diversity were mostly ascribed to newly produced T cells. In some patients, the high TCRbeta diversity seen at day 60 was put down to recipient T cells and intrathymic progenitors that had survived conditioning.

The treatment or condition label, as the study defines it: allogeneic hematopoietic cell transplantation with graft depleted of TCRalphabeta T cells and CD19 B cells. The children who served as transplant recipients had been given grafts of TCRalphabeta/CD19-depleted allogeneic hematopoietic cells. This clonotype was counted many times. It has no known antigen specificity. Base qualities are not at hand, and no much larger clone is one base apart. Receptors were amplified or captured by PCR. Sequenced on an Illumina HiSeq 2500. Molecular barcoding was employed in the preparation of TCR libraries, with unique molecular identifiers being used to normalize TCRbeta repertoire quantification. TCRdb passed the public sequencing reads through fastp at Q25 and MiXCR, retaining productive beta sequences. All rows with the same CDR3 protein become a single entry with the most common DNA and genes. The sample records 400,000 to 550,000 distinct CDR3 sequences, about 10% of which are singletons. The top ten clones comprise 2% to 2.5% of the sample.

V has 5 bases trimmed and J has 10 bases trimmed; junction bases matching no gene number 8. Counted from cysteine to phenylalanine, this CDR3 has 14 amino acids. Here the CDR3 DNA is all that survives: 42 bases in frame from base 1. Here the sequenced sample was PBMCs, taken before TCRalphabeta/CD19-depleted stem cell transplant. The V gene is TRBV12-3 or TRBV12-4 and the J gene is TRBJ2-1; 10 bases in between match TRBD1. The receptor comes from a child younger than 10 with inherited bone marrow failure, due to receive a stem cell transplant. The CDR3 protein: CASSQTTGGAEQFF. In nucleotides, the sequence is TGTGCCAGCAGTCAAACGACAGGGGGCGCGGAGCAGTTCTTC.